A selection of T cell receptor beta chains follows, all from one sample in a study of naive and memory T cell subsets. TCRdb re-called the UMI-ligation and nested PCR reads through MiXCR, storing one row per CDR3 protein. The data contain over 11,000 distinct CDR3 sequences, around 5.5% of them singletons. This material consisted of skin, taken from a tuberculin skin test site. These TCRs come from an adult in good health. The conserved cysteine and the conserved F or W are not part of the CDR3 here.

TRBV7-8	TRBJ1-5	ASSPGGRVQPQH
TRBV29-1	TRBJ2-1	SVNPGGDNEQF
TRBV6-5	TRBJ2-2	ASMYRGYTGELF
TRBV30	TRBJ1-5	AWQNDFSGQGYQPQH
TRBV19	TRBJ1-3	ASTSGFGNTIY
TRBV6-2/TRBV6-3	TRBJ1-1	ASSSGGRVTEAF
TRBV7-9	TRBJ2-3	ASSLTGGLRTDTQY
TRBV9	TRBJ2-7	ASSPLAGDSYEQY
TRBV4-1	TRBJ2-1	ASSQVGGGDEQF
TRBV12-3/TRBV12-4	TRBJ2-3	ASSFPQETQY
TRBV3-1	TRBJ2-3	ASSYGSTDTQY
TRBV7-6	TRBJ2-1	ASSFPELSEQF